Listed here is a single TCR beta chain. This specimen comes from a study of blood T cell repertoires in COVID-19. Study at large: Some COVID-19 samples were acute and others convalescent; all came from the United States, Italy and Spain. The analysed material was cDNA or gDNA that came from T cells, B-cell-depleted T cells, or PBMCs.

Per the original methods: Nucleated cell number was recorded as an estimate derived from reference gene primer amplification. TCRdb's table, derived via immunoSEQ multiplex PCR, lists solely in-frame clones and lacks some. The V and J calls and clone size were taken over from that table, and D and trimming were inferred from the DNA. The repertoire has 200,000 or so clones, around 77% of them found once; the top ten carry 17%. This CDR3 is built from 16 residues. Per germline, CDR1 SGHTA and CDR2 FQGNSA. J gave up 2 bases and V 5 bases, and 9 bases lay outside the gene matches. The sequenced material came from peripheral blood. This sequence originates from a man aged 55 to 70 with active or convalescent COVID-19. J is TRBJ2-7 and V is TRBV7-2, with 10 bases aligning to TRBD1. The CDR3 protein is CASSPLGGTGAYEQYF. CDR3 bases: TGTGCCAGCAGCCCCCTGGGCGGGACAGGGGCCTACGAGCAGTACTTC.